This T cell receptor beta chain was observed in a study of CD8 T cells in Susac syndrome. Both CD4+ and CD8+ T cells were negatively isolated, and TEMRA cells underwent FACS enrichment. The RNA input was about 0.5 to 1 ug, and it was reverse transcribed with random hexamers. An immunoSEQ multiplex PCR amplified TCR beta CDR3 over 54 Vbeta and 13 Jbeta. TCRdb recomputed calls from the immunoSEQ multiplex PCR reads with MiXCR, one row per CDR3 protein. The sample contains under 200,000 distinct CDR3 sequences, 95% of which appear only once. The V segment lost 4 bases and the J segment 3 bases; nucleotides outside the gene matches: 3. This CDR3 spans 15 amino acids. The germline V gene has CDR1 LNHNV and CDR2 YYDKDF (reference sequence).

Sequenced sample: CD8+ T cells from PBMCs. The receptor comes from a human donor with multiple sclerosis. This chain connects TRBV15 to TRBJ2-1, with 10 bases lining up with TRBD2. CDR3 nucleotide sequence: TGTGCCACCAGCACAAGGACTAGCGGCTACAATGAGCAGTTCTTC. Its translation is CATSTRTSGYNEQFF.